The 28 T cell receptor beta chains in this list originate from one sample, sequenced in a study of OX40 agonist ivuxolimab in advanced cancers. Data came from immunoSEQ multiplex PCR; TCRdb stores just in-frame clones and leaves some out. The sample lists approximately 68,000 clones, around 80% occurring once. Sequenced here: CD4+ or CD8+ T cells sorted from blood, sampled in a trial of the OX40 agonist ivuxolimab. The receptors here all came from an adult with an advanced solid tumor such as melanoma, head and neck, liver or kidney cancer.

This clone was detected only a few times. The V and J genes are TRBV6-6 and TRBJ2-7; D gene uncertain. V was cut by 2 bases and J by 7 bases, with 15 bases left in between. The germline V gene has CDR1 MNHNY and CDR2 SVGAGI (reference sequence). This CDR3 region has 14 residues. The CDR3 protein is CASSYARSPGEQYV. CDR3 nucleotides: TGTGCCAGCAGTTACGCACGGAGCCCCGGTGAGCAGTACGTC.

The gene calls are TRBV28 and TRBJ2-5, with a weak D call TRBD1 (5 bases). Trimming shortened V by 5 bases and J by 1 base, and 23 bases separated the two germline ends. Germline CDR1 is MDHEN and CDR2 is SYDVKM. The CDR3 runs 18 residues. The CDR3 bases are TGTGCCAGCAGTCTGTTGGGGCTGGGGTTGGGCGGCCAAGAGACCCAGTACTTC. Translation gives CASSLLGLGLGGQETQYF. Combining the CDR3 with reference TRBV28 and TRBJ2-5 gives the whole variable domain DVKVTQSSRYLVKRTGEKVFLECVQDMDHENMFWYRQDPGLGLRLIYFSYDVKMKEKGDIPEGYSVSREKKERFSLILESASTNQTSMYLCASSLLGLGLGGQETQYFGPGTRLLVL.

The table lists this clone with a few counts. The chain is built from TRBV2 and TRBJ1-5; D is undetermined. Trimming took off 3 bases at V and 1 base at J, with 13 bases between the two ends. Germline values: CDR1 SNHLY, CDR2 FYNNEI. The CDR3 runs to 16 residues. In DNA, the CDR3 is TGTGCCAGCAGTGACCCCTCGGGAGGGAGCAATCAGCCCCAGCATTTT. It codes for CASSDPSGGSNQPQHF. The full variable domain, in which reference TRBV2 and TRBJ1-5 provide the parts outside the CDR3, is EPEVTQTPSHQVTQMGQEVILRCVPISNHLYFYWYRQILGQKVEFLVSFYNNEISEKSEIFDDQFSVERPDGSNFTLKIRSTKLEDSAMYFCASSDPSGGSNQPQHFGDGTRLSIL.

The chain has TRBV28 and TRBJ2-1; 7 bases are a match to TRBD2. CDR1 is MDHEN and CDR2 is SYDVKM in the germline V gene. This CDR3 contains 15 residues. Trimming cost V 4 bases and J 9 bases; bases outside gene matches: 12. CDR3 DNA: TGTGCCAGCAGTTCCTTAGCGGGCGGGGGTAGTGAGCAGTTCTTC. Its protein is CASSSLAGGGSEQFF.

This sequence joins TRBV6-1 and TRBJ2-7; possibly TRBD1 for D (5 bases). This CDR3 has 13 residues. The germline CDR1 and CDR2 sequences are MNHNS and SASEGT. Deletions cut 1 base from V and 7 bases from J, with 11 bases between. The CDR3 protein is CASSEGPRDEQYV. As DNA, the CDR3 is TGTGCCAGCAGTGAAGGTCCCAGGGATGAGCAGTACGTC.

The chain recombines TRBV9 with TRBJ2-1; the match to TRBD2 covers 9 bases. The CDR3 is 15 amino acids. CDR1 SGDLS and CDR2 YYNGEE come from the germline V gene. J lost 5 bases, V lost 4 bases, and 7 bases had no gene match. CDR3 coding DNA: TGTGCCAGCAGCAAAGCGGGGGGATATAACAATGAGCAGTTCTTC. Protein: CASSKAGGYNNEQFF.

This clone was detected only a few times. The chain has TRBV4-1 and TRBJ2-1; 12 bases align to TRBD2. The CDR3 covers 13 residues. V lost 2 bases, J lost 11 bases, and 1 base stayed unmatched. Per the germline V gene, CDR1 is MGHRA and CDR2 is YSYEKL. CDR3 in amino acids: CASSQLAGGQQFF. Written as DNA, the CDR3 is TGCGCCAGCAGCCAACTAGCGGGGGGGCAGCAGTTCTTC.

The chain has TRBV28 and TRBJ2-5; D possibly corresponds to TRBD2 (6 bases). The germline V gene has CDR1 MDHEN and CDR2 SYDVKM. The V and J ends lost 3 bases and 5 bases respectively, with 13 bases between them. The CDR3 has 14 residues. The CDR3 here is CASSFGGARETQYF. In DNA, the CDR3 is TGTGCCAGCAGTTTTGGAGGGGCGAGGGAGACCCAGTACTTC.

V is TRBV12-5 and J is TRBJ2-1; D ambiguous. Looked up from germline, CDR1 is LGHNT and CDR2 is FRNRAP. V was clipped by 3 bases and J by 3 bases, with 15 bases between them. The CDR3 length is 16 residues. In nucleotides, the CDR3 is TGTGCTAGTGGTTTTACCGGTACTGCGCGCTACAATGAGCAGTTCTTC. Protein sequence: CASGFTGTARYNEQFF.

The DNA of the CDR3 is TGTGCCAGTAGTATTGGAGGCGGCGCAACCCTTTCCTACAATGAGCAGTTCTTC. It is translated as CASSIGGGATLSYNEQFF. This rearrangement joins TRBV19 to TRBJ2-1; the D gene is possibly TRBD2 (5 bases). Looked up from germline, CDR1 is LNHDA and CDR2 is SQIVND (reference sequence). V was cut by 3 bases and J by 1 base, with 19 bases left in between. The CDR3 has 18 residues. Full variable domain (missing parts from reference TRBV19 and TRBJ2-1): DGGITQSPKYLFRKEGQNVTLSCEQNLNHDAMYWYRQDPGQGLRLIYYSQIVNDFQKGDIAEGYSVSREKKESFPLTVTSAQKNPTAFYLCASSIGGGATLSYNEQFFGPGTRLTVL.

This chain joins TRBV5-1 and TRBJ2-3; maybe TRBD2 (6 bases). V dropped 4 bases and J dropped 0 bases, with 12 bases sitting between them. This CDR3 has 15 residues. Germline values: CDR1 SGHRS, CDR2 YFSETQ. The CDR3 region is CASSDLASSTDTQYF. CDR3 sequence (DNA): TGCGCCAGCAGCGACCTAGCGTCTAGCACAGATACGCAGTATTTT.

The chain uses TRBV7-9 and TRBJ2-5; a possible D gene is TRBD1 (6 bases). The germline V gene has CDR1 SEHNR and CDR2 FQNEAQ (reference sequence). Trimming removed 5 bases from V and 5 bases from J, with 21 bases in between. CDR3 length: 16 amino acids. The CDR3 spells CASSTTGTGYYETQYF. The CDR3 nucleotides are TGTGCCAGCAGCACTACCGGAACAGGGTATTACGAGACCCAGTACTTC.

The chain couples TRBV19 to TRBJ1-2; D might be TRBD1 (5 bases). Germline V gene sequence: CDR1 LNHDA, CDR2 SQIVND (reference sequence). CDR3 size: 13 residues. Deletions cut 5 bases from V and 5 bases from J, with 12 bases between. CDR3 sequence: CASSLGTEYGYTF. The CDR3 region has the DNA TGTGCCAGTAGTCTCGGGACCGAATATGGCTACACCTTC.

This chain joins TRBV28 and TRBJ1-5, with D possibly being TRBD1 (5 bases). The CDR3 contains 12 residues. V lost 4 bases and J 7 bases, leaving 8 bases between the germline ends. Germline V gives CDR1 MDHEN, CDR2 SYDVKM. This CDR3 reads CASSSGNQPQHF. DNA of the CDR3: TGTGCCAGCAGTTCAGGGAACCAGCCCCAGCATTTT.

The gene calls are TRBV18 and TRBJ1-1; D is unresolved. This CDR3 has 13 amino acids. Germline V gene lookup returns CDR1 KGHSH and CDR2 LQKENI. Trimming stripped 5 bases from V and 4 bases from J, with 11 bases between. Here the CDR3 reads CASSSSTVTEAFF. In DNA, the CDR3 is TGTGCCAGCTCATCATCCACCGTCACTGAAGCTTTCTTT.

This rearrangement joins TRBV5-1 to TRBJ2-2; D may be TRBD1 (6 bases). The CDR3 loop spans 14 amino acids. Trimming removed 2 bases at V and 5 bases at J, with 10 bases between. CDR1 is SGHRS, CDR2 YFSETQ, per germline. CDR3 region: CASSLEGETGELFF. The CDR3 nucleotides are TGCGCCAGCAGCTTAGAGGGGGAAACCGGGGAGCTGTTTTTT.

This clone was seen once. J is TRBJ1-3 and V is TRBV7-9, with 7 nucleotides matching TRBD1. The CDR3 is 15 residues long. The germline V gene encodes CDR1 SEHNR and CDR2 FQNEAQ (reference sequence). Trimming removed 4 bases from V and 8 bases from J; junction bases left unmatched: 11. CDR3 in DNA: TGTGCCAGCAGCTATACGGGACAGCCGGGGGACACCATATATTTT. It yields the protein CASSYTGQPGDTIYF.

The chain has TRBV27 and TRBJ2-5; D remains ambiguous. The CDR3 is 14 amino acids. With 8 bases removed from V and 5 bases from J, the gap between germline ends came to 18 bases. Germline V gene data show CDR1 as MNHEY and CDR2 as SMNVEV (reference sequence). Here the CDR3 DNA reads TGTGCCAGCCAAGAGTCGGATTCTCGGGAGACCCAGTACTTC. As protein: CASQESDSRETQYF.

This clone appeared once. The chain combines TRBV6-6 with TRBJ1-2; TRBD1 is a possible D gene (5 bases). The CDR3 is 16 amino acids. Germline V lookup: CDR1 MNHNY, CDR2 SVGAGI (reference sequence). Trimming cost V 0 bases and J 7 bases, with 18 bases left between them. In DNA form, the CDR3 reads TGTGCCAGCAGTTACTCGATAAACAGGTCTAGGCGTGGCTACACCTTC. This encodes CASSYSINRSRRGYTF.

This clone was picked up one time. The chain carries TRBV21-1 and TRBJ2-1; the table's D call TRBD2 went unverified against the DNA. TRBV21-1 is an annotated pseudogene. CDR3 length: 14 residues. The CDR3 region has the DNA TGTGCCAGCAGCAACGGGCTAGCGGGCAATGAGCAGTTCTTC. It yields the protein CASSNGLAGNEQFF.

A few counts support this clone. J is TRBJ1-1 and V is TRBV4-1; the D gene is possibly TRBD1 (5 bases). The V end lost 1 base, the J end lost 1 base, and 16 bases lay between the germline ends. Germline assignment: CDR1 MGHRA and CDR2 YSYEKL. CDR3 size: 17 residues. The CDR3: CASSQGRMTVPNTEAFF. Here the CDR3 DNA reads TGCGCCAGCAGCCAAGGGAGGATGACAGTTCCGAACACTGAAGCTTTCTTT.

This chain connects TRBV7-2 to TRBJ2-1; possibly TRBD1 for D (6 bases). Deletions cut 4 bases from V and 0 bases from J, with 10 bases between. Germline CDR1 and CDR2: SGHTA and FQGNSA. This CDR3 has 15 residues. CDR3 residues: CASSSDRFSYNEQFF. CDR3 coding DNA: TGTGCCAGCAGCTCCGACAGGTTCTCCTACAATGAGCAGTTCTTC.

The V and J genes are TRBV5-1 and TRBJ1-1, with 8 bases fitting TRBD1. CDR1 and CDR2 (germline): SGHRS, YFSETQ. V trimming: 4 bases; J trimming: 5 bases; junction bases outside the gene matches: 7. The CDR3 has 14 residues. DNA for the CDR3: TGCGCCAGCAGCCGTCAGGGGGCGGATACTGAAGCTTTCTTT. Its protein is CASSRQGADTEAFF.

The CDR3 nucleotides read TGTGCCAGCAGTTTTCTTGACAGGCAGTTCTTC. It translates to CASSFLDRQFF. J is TRBJ2-1 and V is TRBV28; possible D gene TRBD1, 5 bases. The CDR3 spans 11 residues. The V gene lost 3 bases and the J gene lost 12 bases, with 9 bases spanning the gap. CDR1 is MDHEN and CDR2 is SYDVKM in the germline V gene.

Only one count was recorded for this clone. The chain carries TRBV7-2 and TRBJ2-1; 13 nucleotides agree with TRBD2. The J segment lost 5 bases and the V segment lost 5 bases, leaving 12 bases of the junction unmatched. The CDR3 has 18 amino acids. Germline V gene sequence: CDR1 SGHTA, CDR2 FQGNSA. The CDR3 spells CASSEPGLAGWYHNEQFF. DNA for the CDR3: TGTGCCAGCAGCGAACCGGGACTAGCGGGATGGTACCACAATGAGCAGTTCTTC.

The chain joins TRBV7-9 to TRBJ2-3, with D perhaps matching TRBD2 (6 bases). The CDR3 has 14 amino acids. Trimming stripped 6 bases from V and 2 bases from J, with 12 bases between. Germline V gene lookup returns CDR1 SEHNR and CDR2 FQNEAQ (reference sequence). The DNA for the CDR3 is TGTGCCAGCAGGGCGGGGCTACACACAGATACGCAGTATTTT. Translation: CASRAGLHTDTQYF. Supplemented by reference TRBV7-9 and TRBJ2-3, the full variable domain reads DTGVSQNPRHKITKRGQNVTFRCDPISEHNRLYWYRQTLGQGPEFLTYFQNEAQLEKSRLLSDRFSAERPKGSFSTLEIQRTEQGDSAMYLCASRAGLHTDTQYFGPGTRLTVL.

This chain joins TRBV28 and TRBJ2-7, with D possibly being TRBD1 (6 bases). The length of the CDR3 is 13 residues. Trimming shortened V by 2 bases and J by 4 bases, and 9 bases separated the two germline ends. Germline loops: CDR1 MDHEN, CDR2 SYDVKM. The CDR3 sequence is CASSLGGQYEQYF. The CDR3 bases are TGTGCCAGCAGTTTAGGTGGACAGTACGAGCAGTACTTC.

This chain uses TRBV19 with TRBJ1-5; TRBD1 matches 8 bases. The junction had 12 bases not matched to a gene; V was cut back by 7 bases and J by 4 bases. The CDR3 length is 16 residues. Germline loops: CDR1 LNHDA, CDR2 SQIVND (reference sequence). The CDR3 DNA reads TGTGCCAGTACCTTCGGACAGGGAACGATTAATCAGCCCCAGCATTTT. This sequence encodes CASTFGQGTINQPQHF.